In this sample, the clone carrying this T cell receptor beta chain turned up a few times. TCRdb keeps only in-frame clones here, not all; method: immunoSEQ multiplex PCR. The table includes around 60,000 clones, 72% detected once. This specimen comes from a study of blood T cell repertoires in COVID-19. Study-level background: PBMCs, B-cell-depleted T cells, or T cells provided the cDNA or gDNA that made up the material.

The CDR3 spans 13 residues. V lost 4 bases to trimming and J lost 5 bases; unmatched junction nucleotides: 3. CDR1 and CDR2 from the germline V gene are LGHDT and YNNKEL (reference sequence). Sample: peripheral blood. The rearrangement uses TRBV3-1 (or the pseudogene TRBV3-2) and TRBJ1-1, with 8 nucleotides matching TRBD1. This TCR came from a woman between 65 and 79 years old with COVID-19, enrolled during active disease. DNA for the CDR3: TGTGCCAGCAGCCCAGGGGGCTGGACTGAAGCTTTCTTT. This encodes CASSPGGWTEAFF.